The rows below give T cell receptor beta chains drawn from one sample of a study of cytomegalovirus exposure and HLA in healthy donors. TCRdb's copy holds only in-frame clones and misses some; the assay was immunoSEQ multiplex PCR. This table holds 150,000 to 200,000 clones, over 75% found once. Sequences were obtained from PBMCs. The receptors here all came from a man aged 45-65 years in good health and CMV-seropositive. Each CDR3 is given with its conserved first and last residue. Fields, in order: clone size, V gene, D gene, J gene, CDR3 protein, CDR3 DNA. A D gene is named only where the DNA matches it firmly. The size of a clone is reported for some rows only, either as once, few or many, or as a class for expanded clones.

.	TRBV7-9	.	TRBJ1-5	CASSLDGNQPQHF	TGTGCCAGCAGCTTAGACGGTAATCAGCCCCAGCATTTT
.	TRBV27	.	TRBJ2-3	CASSLYYTDTQYF	TGTGCCAGCAGTCTTTACTACACAGATACGCAGTATTTT
.	TRBV5-4	.	TRBJ2-6	CASSQQNSGANVLTF	TGTGCCAGCAGCCAACAGAACTCTGGGGCCAACGTCCTGACTTTC
.	TRBV7-8	TRBD2	TRBJ2-7	CASSLAPRGGRIGEQYF	TGTGCCAGCAGCTTAGCGCCTCGCGGGGGGCGGATTGGCGAGCAGTACTTC
once	TRBV10-3	.	TRBJ1-1	CAISESMREAFF	TGTGCCATCAGTGAGTCGATGCGAGAAGCTTTCTTT
.	TRBV5-4	TRBD1	TRBJ2-5	CASSLGQAETQYF	TGTGCCAGCAGCCTTGGACAGGCAGAGACCCAGTACTTC
.	TRBV29-1	TRBD2	TRBJ2-1	CSVGSGGLNEQFF	TGCAGCGTGGGCAGCGGGGGGCTGAATGAGCAGTTCTTC
.	TRBV28	TRBD1	TRBJ2-2	CASRSTGGRTGELFF	TGTGCCAGCAGGTCAACAGGGGGCAGGACCGGGGAGCTGTTTTTT
.	TRBV5-1	TRBD1	TRBJ1-2	CASSRGQGDAGGYTF	TGCGCCAGCAGCCGGGGACAGGGGGACGCGGGTGGCTACACCTTC
few	TRBV6-5	TRBD2	TRBJ2-7	CATSPPSGGPGEQYF	TGTGCCACCTCACCCCCTAGCGGGGGGCCTGGTGAGCAGTACTTC
.	TRBV6-4	TRBD1	TRBJ2-3	CASSKTGGSPDTQYF	TGTGCCAGCAGTAAAACAGGGGGCTCCCCAGATACGCAGTATTTT
.	TRBV19	.	TRBJ1-1	CASSAPDRSGISEAFF	TGTGCCAGTAGTGCGCCAGACAGAAGCGGGATATCTGAAGCTTTCTTT
.	TRBV29-1	.	TRBJ2-3	CSVAWGTSTDTQYF	TGCAGCGTTGCTTGGGGCACTAGCACAGATACGCAGTATTTT
.	TRBV5-1	.	TRBJ2-2	CASSYDGSTGELFF	TGCGCCAGCAGCTACGACGGGAGCACCGGGGAGCTGTTTTTT
.	TRBV15	.	TRBJ2-7	CATSKGVTDHEQYF	TGTGCCACCAGCAAAGGGGTTACAGACCACGAGCAGTACTTC
.	TRBV5-6	.	TRBJ1-1	CASSLGWGNTEAFF	TGTGCCAGCAGCTTGGGGTGGGGCAACACTGAAGCTTTCTTT
.	TRBV28	.	TRBJ2-1	CASSSASSYNEQFF	TGTGCCAGCAGTTCCGCGAGCTCCTACAATGAGCAGTTCTTC
.	TRBV30	.	TRBJ1-5	CAWSVGVGLGLSNQPQHF	TGTGCCTGGAGTGTGGGTGTGGGGCTAGGTCTCAGTAATCAGCCCCAGCATTTT
.	TRBV9	TRBD1	TRBJ1-2	CASSVEVQGNYGYTF	TGTGCCAGCAGCGTAGAGGTACAGGGGAACTATGGCTACACCTTC
.	TRBV6-6	TRBD1	TRBJ2-2	CASSRTGGRELFF	TGTGCCAGCAGTAGGACAGGGGGCCGGGAGCTGTTTTTT
.	TRBV19	.	TRBJ1-3	CASMGSSSGNTIYF	TGTGCCAGTATGGGCTCCAGCTCTGGAAACACCATATATTTT
.	TRBV28	.	TRBJ1-6	CASSGLAVASPLHF	TGTGCCAGCAGTGGCCTGGCGGTGGCTTCACCCCTCCACTTT
.	TRBV6-5	TRBD2	TRBJ2-1	CASSVAGGPFEQFF	TGTGCCAGCAGCGTAGCGGGGGGGCCTTTTGAGCAGTTCTTC
.	TRBV7-8	.	TRBJ2-3	CASSLGPGVTDTQYF	TGTGCCAGCAGCTTAGGACCCGGGGTCACAGATACGCAGTATTTT
.	TRBV13	.	TRBJ1-4	CASSLGSGQTNEKLFF	TGTGCCAGCAGCTTAGGCTCGGGACAAACAAATGAAAAACTGTTTTTT
.	TRBV6-1	TRBD1	TRBJ2-2	CASSEARRTGATGELFF	TGTGCCAGCAGTGAAGCAAGGAGGACAGGGGCCACCGGGGAGCTGTTTTTT
.	TRBV11-1	.	TRBJ2-1	CASSARSWSGGHNEQFF	TGTGCCAGCAGCGCCCGGAGTTGGTCAGGGGGGCACAATGAGCAGTTCTTC
.	TRBV4-2	.	TRBJ2-7	CASSQAEGTTYEQYF	TGTGCCAGCAGCCAAGCAGAGGGAACCACCTACGAGCAGTACTTC
.	TRBV4-1	.	TRBJ1-2	CASSPTGYYGYTF	TGCGCCAGCAGCCCTACAGGGTACTATGGCTACACCTTC
.	TRBV5-1	TRBD1	TRBJ1-2	CASSLGGTGTVGYTF	TGCGCCAGCAGCTTGGGAGGGACAGGGACCGTCGGCTACACCTTC
.	TRBV15	TRBD2	TRBJ2-3	CATSGGGLISDTQYF	TGTGCCACCAGTGGGGGGGGACTAATTTCGGATACGCAGTATTTT
.	TRBV4-3	TRBD1	TRBJ2-7	CASSQGQGGVYEQYF	TGCGCCAGCAGCCAAGGACAGGGGGGGGTCTACGAGCAGTACTTC
.	TRBV19	TRBD2	TRBJ2-2	CATEGLAGTGELFF	TGTGCCACCGAGGGTCTAGCGGGGACCGGGGAGCTGTTTTTT
.	TRBV5-4	TRBD1	TRBJ1-2	CASSPRPGQGPIDYTF	TGTGCCAGCAGCCCCCGTCCGGGACAGGGACCGATTGACTACACCTTC
.	TRBV27	TRBD1	TRBJ2-7	CASSSGTAGGYEQYF	TGTGCCAGCAGTTCCGGGACAGCAGGCGGGTACGAGCAGTACTTC
.	TRBV11-2	TRBD1	TRBJ1-6	CASSSRRQGSRSPLHF	TGTGCCAGCAGCTCCCGCCGACAGGGATCTCGTTCACCCCTCCACTTT
.	TRBV28	.	TRBJ1-6	CASSPGAGELNSPLHF	TGTGCCAGCAGTCCTGGAGCCGGCGAGCTGAATTCACCCCTCCACTTT
.	TRBV18	.	TRBJ1-1	CASSPIMNTEAFF	TGTGCCAGCTCTCCAATTATGAACACTGAAGCTTTCTTT
.	TRBV19	.	TRBJ1-1	CASSTHESTEAFF	TGTGCCAGTAGTACTCATGAGAGCACTGAAGCTTTCTTT
.	TRBV5-4	TRBD2	TRBJ2-5	CASSAGLAGETQYF	TGTGCCAGCAGCGCTGGACTAGCTGGGGAGACCCAGTACTTC
.	TRBV9	TRBD2	TRBJ2-3	CASSGTSGPDTQYF	TGTGCCAGCTCCGGGACTAGCGGACCAGATACGCAGTATTTT
once	TRBV5-4	.	TRBJ1-6	CASSLDPSRGSYNSPLHF	TGTGCCAGCAGCTTGGACCCCTCTCGGGGCTCCTATAATTCACCCCTCCACTTT
.	TRBV23-1	TRBD1	TRBJ2-3	CASSQRDRDTDTQYF	TGCGCCAGCAGTCAACGGGACAGGGACACAGATACGCAGTATTTT